This T cell receptor (beta chain) was observed in a study of ipilimumab plus nivolumab after autologous stem cell transplantation. The study, taken as a whole, reports: The authors say TCR, Treg and microbiome findings warrant further study.

Patients got ipilimumab 1 mg/kg beginning 14 to 28 days post-transplant. Dosing: nivolumab 3 mg/kg IV, weeks 1, 4, 7, 10, then every two weeks to week 26. As concerns this clone: What it binds is not known.

Profiled with immunoSEQ multiplex PCR; TCRdb holds only in-frame clones, not every one. The profile shows 15,000 to 20,000 clones, around 80% of them singletons. The sample consisted of PBMCs, taken in a trial of ipilimumab plus nivolumab as post-transplant consolidation. The receptor was derived from a male donor with diffuse large B-cell lymphoma.

CDR3 protein: CASSFRQRSYGYTF. The CDR3 DNA sequence: TGCGCCAGCAGCTTTAGACAGCGGTCTTATGGCTACACCTTC. The chain recombines TRBV5-1 with TRBJ1-2, with D possibly TRBD1 on 5 matching bases. V was cut by 2 bases and J by 5 bases, with 13 bases left in between. This CDR3 is built from 14 residues. CDR1 and CDR2 (germline): SGHRS, YFSETQ.